This TCR beta chain was captured by sequencing in a study of memory CD4+ T cells and cytomegalovirus serostatus. At the level of the study: This sample comes from healthy Belgian adults, about 10 CMV seropositive, roughly 22 seronegative. The study's findings and limits: A US-trained random forest predicted CMV serostatus with median AUC around 0.9.

The length of the CDR3 is 15 residues. CDR1 and CDR2 from the germline V gene are SGHTA and FQGNSA. With 2 bases clipped from V and 6 bases from J, the junction kept 6 bases outside the gene matches. As for this clone: What it binds is unknown.

Single viable CD3+CD4+CD8-CD45RO+ cells were sorted as the memory CD4+ T cells. TCRdb's table, derived via immunoSEQ multiplex PCR, lists solely in-frame clones and lacks some. The sample holds about 27,000 clones; 70% to 80% are singletons and the top ten take less than 1.3%. Sequencing input: memory CD4+ T cells from blood. This receptor was identified in an adult in good health and CMV-seronegative. This rearrangement joins TRBV7-2 to TRBJ2-2, with 7 bases lining up with TRBD2. In DNA form, the CDR3 reads TGTGCCAGCAGCTTAATGTGGGGGGGAGCCGGGGAGCTGTTTTTT. This encodes CASSLMWGGAGELFF.